A selection of T cell receptor beta chains follows, all from one sample in a study of cytomegalovirus exposure and HLA in healthy donors. Data came from immunoSEQ multiplex PCR; TCRdb stores just in-frame clones and leaves some out. The sample has 93,000 or so clones; the top ten hold about 3.2%. Sequencing was done on a sample of PBMCs. The receptor set was obtained from a man aged 40-49 years in good health and CMV-seronegative. CDR3s leave out the opening cysteine and the closing phenylalanine or tryptophan.

CDR3 protein | CDR3 length | J gene | V gene
ASSYSEGHSYGYT | 13 | TRBJ1-2 | TRBV6-5
ASSRWTGENTEAF | 13 | TRBJ1-1 | TRBV18
ASSSRGNLAEAF | 12 | TRBJ1-1 | TRBV5-4
ASSYSGSTEAF | 11 | TRBJ1-1 | TRBV6-5
ASSSTSGSYEQY | 12 | TRBJ2-7 | TRBV5-1
ASSSYNEQF | 9 | TRBJ2-1 | TRBV5-6
ASSELAGLAGELF | 13 | TRBJ2-2 | TRBV10-1
ASSLGGQGPYNEQF | 14 | TRBJ2-1 | TRBV5-1
ASSGQGNYNEQF | 12 | TRBJ2-1 | TRBV6-5
AISDRGPEELF | 11 | TRBJ2-2 | TRBV10-3
ASSYPGTSGYNEQF | 14 | TRBJ2-1 | TRBV6-6
ASSVATPRPNSPLH | 14 | TRBJ1-6 | TRBV6-1
AISESGGRVNSPLH | 14 | TRBJ1-6 | TRBV10-3
ASSPRLADTDTQY | 13 | TRBJ2-3 | TRBV7-9
ASLNAGLAGETQY | 13 | TRBJ2-5 | TRBV11-2
ASSSGGQREQY | 11 | TRBJ2-7 | TRBV11-3